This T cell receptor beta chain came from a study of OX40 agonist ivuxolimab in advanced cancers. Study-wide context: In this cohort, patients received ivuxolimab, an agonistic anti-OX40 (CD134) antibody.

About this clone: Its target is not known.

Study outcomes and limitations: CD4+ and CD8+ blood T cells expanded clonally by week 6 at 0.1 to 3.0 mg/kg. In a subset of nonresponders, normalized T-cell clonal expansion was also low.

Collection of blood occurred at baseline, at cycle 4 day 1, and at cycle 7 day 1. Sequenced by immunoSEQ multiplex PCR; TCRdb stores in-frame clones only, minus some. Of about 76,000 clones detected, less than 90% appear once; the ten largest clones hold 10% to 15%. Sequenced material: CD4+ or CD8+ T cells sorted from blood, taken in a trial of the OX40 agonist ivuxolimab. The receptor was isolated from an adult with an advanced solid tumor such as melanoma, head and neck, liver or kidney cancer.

In DNA form, the CDR3 reads TGCGCCAGCAGCTTGGTGCGGGGGCGCCCCTACGAGCAGTACTTC. This translates into CASSLVRGRPYEQYF. The chain combines TRBV5-1 with TRBJ2-7; possibly TRBD2 for D (7 bases). Germline CDR1 reads SGHRS; CDR2 reads YFSETQ. This CDR3 has 15 amino acids. V shed 0 bases and J shed 2 bases, with 12 bases lying between them.